The 27 T cell receptor beta chains presented below share a single source sample, sequenced in a study of pediatric ulcerative colitis. TCRdb keeps only in-frame clones here, not all; method: immunoSEQ multiplex PCR. The sample has 54,000 or so clones, about 89% seen once; the top ten hold roughly 1.5%. The sample taken for sequencing was blood. The receptors here all came from a boy younger than 18 who was a control in a study of pediatric ulcerative colitis.

This clone was recorded a few times. The chain is built from TRBV10-3 and TRBJ2-1; 13 bases match TRBD2. This CDR3 has 16 residues. Germline trimming cut 6 bases from V and 5 bases from J; bases unmatched to any gene: 7. Per the germline V gene, CDR1 is ENHRY and CDR2 is SYGVKD. CDR3 coding DNA: TGTGCCATCAGCCCTACTAGCGGGGGGGCAAACAATGAGCAGTTCTTC. Residues: CAISPTSGGANNEQFF.

The chain is built from TRBV29-1 and TRBJ2-5; TRBD1 aligns across 10 bases. The CDR3 consists of 13 residues. Germline CDR1 reads SQVTM; CDR2 reads ANQGSEA. J gave up 2 bases and V 7 bases, and 4 bases lay outside the gene matches. The CDR3: CSARQGAQETQYF. CDR3 nucleotides: TGCAGCGCGAGACAGGGGGCGCAAGAGACCCAGTACTTC. Full variable domain (rest looked up from reference TRBV29-1 and TRBJ2-5): SAVISQKPSRDICQRGTSLTIQCQVDSQVTMMFWYRQQPGQSLTLIATANQGSEATYESGFVIDKFPISRPNLTFSTLTVSNMSPEDSSIYLCSARQGAQETQYFGPGTRLLVL.

V is TRBV15 and J is TRBJ2-2; 8 bases line up with TRBD2. The CDR3 runs 14 residues. V lost 8 bases and J lost 4; bases outside the gene matches: 6. Germline CDR1 and CDR2: LNHNV and YYDKDF (reference sequence). Written as DNA, the CDR3 is TGTGCCACCGGCTTAGCGGGAACCACCGGGGAGCTGTTTTTT. Translating gives CATGLAGTTGELFF.

This clone has just a few counts. This chain uses TRBV11-2 with TRBJ1-6; D is unclear. The CDR3 has 15 amino acids. Germline V gene data show CDR1 as SGHAT and CDR2 as FQNNGV. V lost 1 base and J 7 bases, leaving 11 bases between the germline ends. CDR3 sequence reads: CASSLAPVVNSPLHF. DNA of the CDR3: TGTGCCAGCAGCTTAGCCCCGGTGGTAAATTCACCCCTCCACTTT.

The chain couples TRBV19 to TRBJ1-1; D not resolved. The CDR3 totals 12 residues. Germline values: CDR1 LNHDA, CDR2 SQIVND (reference sequence). V was shortened by 5 bases and J by 2 bases, with 6 bases between the two germline ends. This CDR3 is CASSFLNTEAFF. CDR3 in DNA: TGTGCCAGTAGTTTCCTTAACACTGAAGCTTTCTTT. Full variable domain (missing parts from reference TRBV19 and TRBJ1-1): DGGITQSPKYLFRKEGQNVTLSCEQNLNHDAMYWYRQDPGQGLRLIYYSQIVNDFQKGDIAEGYSVSREKKESFPLTVTSAQKNPTAFYLCASSFLNTEAFFGQGTRLTVV.

The genes are TRBV9 and TRBJ2-3; TRBD2 matches at 8 bases. J gave up 6 bases and V 4 bases, and 13 bases lay outside the gene matches. This CDR3 spans 16 amino acids. Germline lookup yields CDR1 SGDLS and CDR2 YYNGEE. The CDR3 loop is CASSRFNGGATDTQYF. In DNA form, the CDR3 reads TGTGCCAGCAGCCGATTTAACGGGGGGGCAACGGATACGCAGTATTTT. Complete variable domain (other parts from reference TRBV9 and TRBJ2-3): DSGVTQTPKHLITATGQRVTLRCSPRSGDLSVYWYQQSLDQGLQFLIQYYNGEERAKGNILERFSAQQFPDLHSELNLSSLELGDSALYFCASSRFNGGATDTQYFGPGTRLTVL.

The chain joins TRBV7-9 to TRBJ2-2, with 12 bases identical to TRBD2. CDR1 is SEHNR and CDR2 is FQNEAQ in the germline V gene (reference sequence). Trimming at V came to 1 base and at J to 0 bases, leaving 6 bases not matched to a gene. This CDR3 has 19 residues. CDR3 in amino acids: CASSLVVTSGRSNTGELFF. The CDR3 DNA reads as TGTGCCAGCAGCTTAGTCGTCACTAGCGGGAGGTCGAACACCGGGGAGCTGTTTTTT.

The rearrangement links TRBV28 to TRBJ2-7; 7 bases fit TRBD2. The CDR3 length is 16 residues. Germline V CDR1 and CDR2: MDHEN, SYDVKM. The J segment lost 4 bases and the V segment lost 3 bases, leaving 12 bases of the junction unmatched. The CDR3 nucleotides read TGTGCCAGCAGTTTTAGTCTCGGCGGGAGCCGGTACGAGCAGTACTTC. Translating it yields CASSFSLGGSRYEQYF.

In DNA, the CDR3 is TGCGCCAGCAGTGAATTTTCCGGGGGGTATAACAATGAGCAGTTCTTC. It yields the protein CASSEFSGGYNNEQFF. The chain has TRBV10-1 and TRBJ2-1; 7 nucleotides agree with TRBD2. The CDR3 has 16 residues. The junction had 10 bases not matched to a gene; V was cut back by 3 bases and J by 5 bases. The V gene's germline CDR1 is WNHNN and CDR2 SYGVQD (reference sequence).

The chain couples TRBV7-2 to TRBJ2-1, with TRBD1 matching 9 bases. Germline V CDR1 and CDR2: SGHTA, FQGNSA. J gave up 4 bases and V 1 base, and 5 bases lay outside the gene matches. There are 16 residues in the CDR3. CDR3 region: CASSLEQGAGYNEQFF. In DNA, the CDR3 is TGTGCCAGCAGCTTAGAACAGGGGGCGGGTTACAATGAGCAGTTCTTC.

V and J are TRBV27 and TRBJ2-2, with no clear D. The CDR3 is 16 residues long. Germline lookup yields CDR1 MNHEY and CDR2 SMNVEV (reference sequence). V dropped 2 bases and J dropped 1 base, with 11 bases sitting between them. The CDR3 DNA is TGTGCCAGCAGTTTAATAACTCCCATGAACACCGGGGAGCTGTTTTTT. The encoded protein is CASSLITPMNTGELFF.

The V gene is TRBV18, the J gene TRBJ1-1; D is uncertain. This CDR3 is built from 11 residues. V was pared by 4 bases and J by 4 bases, with 4 bases between. Germline loops: CDR1 KGHSH, CDR2 LQKENI. CDR3 coding DNA: TGTGCCAGCTCACAATCCACTGAAGCTTTCTTT. It specifies CASSQSTEAFF.

CDR3 DNA: TGTGCCAGCAGCTACTTCCGGGGGGACGGCGGGGAGCTGTTTTTT. Its translation is CASSYFRGDGGELFF. This chain joins TRBV7-9 and TRBJ2-2; 7 bases map to TRBD2. CDR1 is SEHNR, CDR2 FQNEAQ, per germline (reference sequence). After removal of 4 bases from V and 7 bases from J, the junction contained 9 bases not matched to a gene. This CDR3 has 15 amino acids. Using reference TRBV7-9 and TRBJ2-2 for the parts outside the CDR3, the full variable domain is DTGVSQNPRHKITKRGQNVTFRCDPISEHNRLYWYRQTLGQGPEFLTYFQNEAQLEKSRLLSDRFSAERPKGSFSTLEIQRTEQGDSAMYLCASSYFRGDGGELFFGEGSRLTVL.

The V gene is TRBV5-8, the J gene TRBJ1-1; perhaps TRBD1 as D (6 bases). In germline, CDR1 is SGHTS, CDR2 YDEGEE. Deletions cut 6 bases from V and 4 bases from J, with 13 bases between. This CDR3 comprises 13 residues. CDR3 protein: CASIPRGATEAFF. The CDR3 DNA sequence: TGTGCCAGCATCCCGAGGGGGGCCACTGAAGCTTTCTTT.

The chain recombines TRBV5-1 with TRBJ1-2; 12 bases fit TRBD1. The germline V gene encodes CDR1 SGHRS and CDR2 YFSETQ. The junction had 6 bases not matched to a gene; V was cut back by 3 bases and J by 6 bases. The CDR3 loop spans 15 amino acids. As DNA, the CDR3 is TGCGCCAGCAGCTCCCCGGGACAGGGGGCGGATGGCTACACCTTC. It yields the protein CASSSPGQGADGYTF. Full variable domain (outside the CDR3, taken from reference TRBV5-1 and TRBJ1-2): KAGVTQTPRYLIKTRGQQVTLSCSPISGHRSVSWYQQTPGQGLQFLFEYFSETQRNKGNFPGRFSGRQFSNSRSEMNVSTLELGDSALYLCASSSPGQGADGYTFGSGTRLTVV.

CDR3 residues: CASSSTAGTVYEQYF. CDR3 nucleotides: TGTGCCAGCAGCTCAACAGCCGGGACAGTCTACGAGCAGTACTTC. This chain joins TRBV7-2 and TRBJ2-7, with 7 bases matching TRBD1. The CDR3 sequence is 15 residues long. Germline V gene data show CDR1 as SGHTA and CDR2 as FQGNSA. The ends lost 4 bases at V and 3 bases at J; junction bases unmatched: 9.

This chain uses TRBV5-6 with TRBJ1-2; D perhaps matches TRBD1 (5 bases). Germline-derived CDR1 and CDR2 are SGHDT and YYEEEE. This CDR3 region has 16 residues. V was shortened by 3 bases and J by 1 base, with 16 bases between the two germline ends. The CDR3 region is CASSSQDSGVNYGYTF. CDR3 nucleotides: TGTGCCAGCAGCTCCCAAGACTCGGGGGTTAACTATGGCTACACCTTC. The whole variable domain, filled in from reference TRBV5-6 and TRBJ1-2, reads DAGVTQSPTHLIKTRGQQVTLRCSPKSGHDTVSWYQQALGQGPQFIFQYYEEEERQRGNFPDRFSGHQFPNYSSELNVNALLLGDSALYLCASSSQDSGVNYGYTFGSGTRLTVV.

The V and J genes are TRBV25-1 and TRBJ1-1; perhaps TRBD1 as D (5 bases). Trimming took 7 bases from V and 4 from J, leaving 16 bases between them. CDR3 length: 14 residues. Germline CDR1 is MGHDK and CDR2 is SYGVNS. CDR3 DNA: TGTGCCAGCACCCGACAGCTTGATGGCACTGAAGCTTTCTTT. Its translation is CASTRQLDGTEAFF.

The chain recombines TRBV5-1 with TRBJ2-5; TRBD2 aligns across 8 bases. V lost 6 bases and J lost 1; bases outside the gene matches: 2. Per germline, CDR1 SGHRS and CDR2 YFSETQ. This CDR3 has 13 residues. CDR3 bases: TGCGCCAGCACCGGGGGGGCCCAAGAGACCCAGTACTTC. It translates to CASTGGAQETQYF.

J is TRBJ2-1 and V is TRBV7-9; the match to TRBD2 covers 8 bases. Trimming cost V 1 base and J 7 bases; bases outside gene matches: 3. The CDR3 length is 14 residues. Germline loops: CDR1 SEHNR, CDR2 FQNEAQ (reference sequence). Here the CDR3 DNA reads TGTGCCAGCAGCTTAGGGGGACTAGAGAATGAGCAGTTCTTC. It specifies CASSLGGLENEQFF.

The chain uses TRBV6-5 and TRBJ2-7, with 8 bases that match TRBD1. V dropped 9 bases and J dropped 2; count of bases not matched to a gene: 3. CDR1 MNHEY and CDR2 SVGAGI come from the germline V gene. The CDR3 is made up of 12 amino acids. CDR3 residues: CARDRDTYEQYF. Written as DNA, the CDR3 is TGTGCCAGGGACAGGGATACCTACGAGCAGTACTTC.

The chain links TRBV6-6 to TRBJ1-2; 7 bases are shared with TRBD1. The CDR3 is made up of 14 amino acids. From germline, CDR1 is MNHNY and CDR2 SVGAGI (reference sequence). Trimming cost V 6 bases and J 5 bases; bases outside gene matches: 9. The CDR3 protein is CASRSRGRGYGYTF. CDR3 bases: TGTGCCAGCAGAAGTAGGGGGCGTGGGTATGGCTACACCTTC.

The chain links TRBV6-5 to TRBJ2-1; D is uncertain. CDR3 size: 13 residues. CDR1 is MNHEY and CDR2 is SVGAGI in the germline V gene. Trimming shortened V by 3 bases and J by 5 bases, and 8 bases separated the two germline ends. The CDR3 DNA reads as TGTGCCAGCAGTTATTTTCAGCACAATGAGCAGTTCTTC. This encodes CASSYFQHNEQFF.

The V call is TRBV5-6, the J call TRBJ1-5; D is unclear. Trimming removed 4 bases at V and 2 bases at J, with 22 bases between. The CDR3 is made up of 18 amino acids. CDR1 is SGHDT and CDR2 is YYEEEE in the germline V gene. The CDR3 sequence is CASSLAVKGLLGNQPQHF. In nucleotides, the CDR3 is TGTGCCAGCAGCCTAGCGGTGAAGGGTCTCTTGGGCAATCAGCCCCAGCATTTT. The full variable domain, with the rest looked up from reference TRBV5-6 and TRBJ1-5, is DAGVTQSPTHLIKTRGQQVTLRCSPKSGHDTVSWYQQALGQGPQFIFQYYEEEERQRGNFPDRFSGHQFPNYSSELNVNALLLGDSALYLCASSLAVKGLLGNQPQHFGDGTRLSIL.

The chain employs TRBV9 and TRBJ1-4; D unclear. CDR1 is SGDLS, CDR2 YYNGEE, per germline. V lost 0 bases and J lost 8, with 11 bases in between. The CDR3 length is 14 residues. The CDR3 loop reads CASSVGSYEEKLFF. The CDR3 region has the DNA TGTGCCAGCAGCGTAGGTTCCTATGAAGAAAAACTGTTTTTT.

The V and J genes are TRBV15 and TRBJ1-4, with TRBD1 matching over 8 bases. Germline CDR1 and CDR2: LNHNV and YYDKDF (reference sequence). This CDR3 region has 16 residues. V shed 3 bases and J 8 bases; nucleotides not matched to a gene: 11. Here the CDR3 reads CATSSGVDRAREKLFF. DNA for the CDR3: TGTGCCACCAGCAGTGGGGTGGACAGGGCGAGAGAAAAACTGTTTTTT.

V is TRBV19 and J is TRBJ2-1; the match to TRBD2 covers 14 bases. V shed 5 bases and J 9 bases; nucleotides not matched to a gene: 6. The germline gives CDR1 LNHDA, CDR2 SQIVND (reference sequence). The CDR3 loop spans 15 amino acids. CDR3 amino acids: CASSQTSGGAFEQFF. CDR3 nucleotide sequence: TGTGCCAGTAGTCAGACTAGCGGGGGGGCGTTTGAGCAGTTCTTC.